This T cell receptor beta chain stems from a study of blood T cell repertoires in COVID-19. The overall study: T cells, B-cell-depleted T cells, or PBMCs provided the cDNA or gDNA that served as material.

Germline V CDR1 and CDR2: MNHEY, SVGEGT. The germline V and J ends were trimmed by 2 bases and 3 bases, with 8 bases remaining between them. This CDR3 region has 13 residues. The data were produced by immunoSEQ multiplex PCR, yet TCRdb's version contains in-frame clones alone and is incomplete. The sample contains 150,000 to 200,000 clones, over 75% of which appear only once. Those enrolled, adults aged roughly 18 to 89 years, came from under 25 US areas. This chain connects TRBV6-2 or TRBV6-3 to TRBJ2-7; possible D gene TRBD1, 7 bases. The TCR comes from a woman in her forties or fifties who had recovered from COVID-19. The sequenced sample was PBMCs or T cells enriched from blood (not recorded which). The CDR3 nucleotides are TGTGCCAGCAGTTACCAGGGGGGCTACGAGCAGTACTTC. Its translation: CASSYQGGYEQYF.